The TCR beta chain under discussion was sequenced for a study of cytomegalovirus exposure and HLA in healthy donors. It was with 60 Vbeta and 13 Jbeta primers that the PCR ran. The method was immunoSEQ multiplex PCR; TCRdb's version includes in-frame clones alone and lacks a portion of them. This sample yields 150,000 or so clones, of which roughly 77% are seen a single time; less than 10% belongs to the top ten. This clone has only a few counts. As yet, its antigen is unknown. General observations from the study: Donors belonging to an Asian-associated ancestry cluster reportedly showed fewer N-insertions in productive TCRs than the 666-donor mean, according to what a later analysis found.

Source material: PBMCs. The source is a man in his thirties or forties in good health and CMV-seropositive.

The DNA for the CDR3 is TGTGCCAGCAGCTCCTGGTTGGCTAGCTCGGAGACCCAGTACTTC. This encodes CASSSWLASSETQYF. The V and J genes are TRBV7-8 and TRBJ2-5; TRBD2 might be the D (5 bases). The V gene lost 4 bases and the J gene lost 5 bases, with 17 bases spanning the gap. The germline V gene encodes CDR1 SGHVS and CDR2 FQNEAQ. CDR3 length equals 15 residues. Complete variable domain (other parts from reference TRBV7-8 and TRBJ2-5): GAGVSQSPRYKVAKRGQDVALRCDPISGHVSLFWYQQALGQGPEFLTYFQNEAQLDKSGLPSDRFFAERPEGSVSTLKIQRTQQEDSAVYLCASSSWLASSETQYFGPGTRLLVL.